This TCR beta chain was documented in a study of post-analysis software for immune sequencing data. Study observations and caveats: The study found TRBV5-6, TRBV5-1 and TRBV20-1 among five TRBV segments more frequent in patients than controls.

Comments on this clonotype: Its antigen remains unknown.

TCR beta cDNA libraries had unique molecular identifiers. MiXCR, run by TCRdb on the PCR reads, gives a single entry per CDR3 protein. In the table there are 350,000 to 500,000 distinct CDR3 sequences, more than 30% of which are singletons. Germline assignment: CDR1 SGHAT and CDR2 FQNNGV. The V gene lost 4 bases and the J gene lost 0 bases, with 14 bases spanning the gap. This CDR3 spans 16 amino acids. This clonotype was sampled from a girl under 10 years old with multiple sclerosis. V usage is TRBV11-2 and J usage is TRBJ2-3, with a tentative D call TRBD1 (7 bases). Source material: blood. As DNA, the CDR3 is TGTGCCAGCAGCTCTGGCGGGACAGTTAGCACAGATACGCAGTATTTT. As protein: CASSSGGTVSTDTQYF. The complete variable domain, with remaining parts taken from reference TRBV11-2 and TRBJ2-3, reads EAGVAQSPRYKIIEKRQSVAFWCNPISGHATLYWYQQILGQGPKLLIQFQNNGVVDDSQLPKDRFSAERLKGVDSTLKIQPAKLEDSAVYLCASSSGGTVSTDTQYFGPGTRLTVL.